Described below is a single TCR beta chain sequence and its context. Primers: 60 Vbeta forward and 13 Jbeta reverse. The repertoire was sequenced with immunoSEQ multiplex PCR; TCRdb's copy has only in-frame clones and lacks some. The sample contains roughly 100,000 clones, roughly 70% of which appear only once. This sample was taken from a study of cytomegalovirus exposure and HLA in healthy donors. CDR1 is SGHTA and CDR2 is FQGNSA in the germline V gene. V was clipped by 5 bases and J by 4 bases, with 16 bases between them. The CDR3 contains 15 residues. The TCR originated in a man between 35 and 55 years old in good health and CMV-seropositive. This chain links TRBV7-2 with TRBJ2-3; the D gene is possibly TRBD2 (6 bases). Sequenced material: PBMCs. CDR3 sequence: CASSPGLLGPDTQYF. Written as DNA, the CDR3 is TGTGCCAGCAGCCCGGGACTGCTTGGACCAGATACGCAGTATTTT. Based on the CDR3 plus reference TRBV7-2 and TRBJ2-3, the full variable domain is GAGVSQSPSNKVTEKGKDVELRCDPISGHTALYWYRQSLGQGLEFLIYFQGNSAPDKSGLPSDRFSAERTGGSVSTLTIQRTQQEDSAVYLCASSPGLLGPDTQYFGPGTRLTVL.